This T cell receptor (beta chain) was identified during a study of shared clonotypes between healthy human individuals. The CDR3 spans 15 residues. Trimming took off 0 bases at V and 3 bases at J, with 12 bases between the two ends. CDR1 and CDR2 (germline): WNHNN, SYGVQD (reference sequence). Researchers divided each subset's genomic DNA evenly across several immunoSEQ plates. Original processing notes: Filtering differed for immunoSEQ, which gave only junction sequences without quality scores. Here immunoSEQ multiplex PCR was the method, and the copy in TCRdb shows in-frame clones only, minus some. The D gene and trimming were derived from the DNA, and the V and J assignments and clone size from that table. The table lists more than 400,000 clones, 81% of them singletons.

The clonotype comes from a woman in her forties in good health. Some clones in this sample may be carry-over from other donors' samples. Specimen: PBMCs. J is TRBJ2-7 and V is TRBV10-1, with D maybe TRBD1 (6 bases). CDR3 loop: CASSESRGIGYEQYF. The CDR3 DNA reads TGCGCCAGCAGTGAGTCGAGGGGGATCGGCTACGAGCAGTACTTC.